This is a list of T cell receptor beta chains from one sample in a study of blood T cell repertoires in COVID-19. Some clones are missing from TCRdb's copy, which holds only in-frame ones; the method was immunoSEQ multiplex PCR. This sample has 70,000 to 100,000 clones; around nine tenths occur once, and the top ten carry 15% to 20%. Sequenced input: peripheral blood. The receptors were sampled from a woman aged 60-70 years with COVID-19, enrolled during active disease. The CDR3 runs from the conserved cysteine through the conserved F or W. A D gene is named only where the DNA matches it firmly. Clone size appears in some rows only: once, few, many, or a class for an expanded clone.

>NA|NA|TRBV28|TRBJ1-3
TGTGCCAGCAGAACCGGGACACTAACGGGCAACACCATATATTTT
CASRTGTLTGNTIYF
>NA|once|TRBV24-1|TRBJ1-3
TGTGCCACCAGTGATGGGAGATCTGGAAACACCATATATTTT
CATSDGRSGNTIYF
>TRBD1|NA|TRBV19|TRBJ1-6
TGTGCCAGTAGTATAGTCACAGGGGGCGGTTCACCCCTCCACTTT
CASSIVTGGGSPLHF
>NA|NA|TRBV4-2|TRBJ1-2
TGTGCCAGCAGCCAAGAAGGCAGGGGTATGGACGGCTACACCTTC
CASSQEGRGMDGYTF
>TRBD2|NA|TRBV10-3|TRBJ2-7
TGTGCCTCCCGGGGGGAAGTCGGGCAGTACTTC
CASRGEVGQYF
>NA|NA|TRBV6-5|TRBJ1-3
TGTGCCAGCAGTTACTCAGACAGACTCTCTGGAAACACCATATATTTT
CASSYSDRLSGNTIYF
>NA|NA|TRBV7-3|TRBJ2-2
TGTGCCAGCAGCTATGGACCCGAGGGCGGGGAGCTGTTTTTT
CASSYGPEGGELFF
>NA|NA|TRBV7-8|TRBJ1-1
TGTGCCAGCAGCTCGCGACTGACAGTTATGAACACTGAAGCTTTCTTT
CASSSRLTVMNTEAFF
>NA|few|TRBV25-1|TRBJ1-6
TGTGCCACCTCGAGGGGGAATTCACCCCTCCACTTT
CATSRGNSPLHF
>TRBD1|NA|TRBV19|TRBJ2-7
TGCTCCACCAGAAAGACAGGGGGCTCCTACGAGCAGTACTTC
CSTRKTGGSYEQYF
>NA|NA|TRBV30|TRBJ1-2
TGTGCCTGGAGTGTCGATTGGGGAGCGGATGGCTACACCTTC
CAWSVDWGADGYTF
>TRBD1|NA|TRBV7-7|TRBJ1-2
TGTGCCAGCAGCTCCCATCGAAACCGGGACAGGCTCGGGAGCTACACCTTC
CASSSHRNRDRLGSYTF
>NA|NA|TRBV12-3/TRBV12-4|TRBJ2-1
TGTGCCAGCAGCTATTATTACAATGAGCAGTTCTTC
CASSYYYNEQFF
>NA|NA|TRBV18|TRBJ1-1
TGTGCCAGCTCACCAGGGGGGTACCCAATGAACACTGAAGCTTTCTTT
CASSPGGYPMNTEAFF
>NA|NA|TRBV4-2|TRBJ1-2
TGTGCCAGCAGCCAAGCCTTAACAGGGAACGGCTACACCTTC
CASSQALTGNGYTF
>NA|once|TRBV19|TRBJ1-1
TGTGCCAGTAGTAGCGGGGGGCTGCCCACTGAAGCTTTCTTT
CASSSGGLPTEAFF
>NA|few|TRBV4-1|TRBJ1-4
TGCGCCAGCAGCCAAGAATGGGCGCCGTGGGAAAAACTGTTTTTT
CASSQEWAPWEKLFF
>TRBD1|NA|TRBV2|TRBJ2-3
TGTGCCACCTCATGGGGGACAGGGAGTACAGATACGCAGTATTTT
CATSWGTGSTDTQYF
>NA|NA|TRBV13|TRBJ2-7
TGTGCCAGCAGCTCCTCCGTGTCGGGGGCCTACGAGCAGTACTTC
CASSSSVSGAYEQYF
>NA|NA|TRBV19|TRBJ1-1
TGTGCCAGTACCGAGCGGGGGACACCGAACACTGAAGCTTTCTTT
CASTERGTPNTEAFF
>NA|NA|TRBV6-2/TRBV6-3|TRBJ2-7
TGTGCCAGCAGTTATCTCAAACCGGGACATCCCTACTTC
CASSYLKPGHPYF
>NA|NA|TRBV5-4|TRBJ2-3
TGTGCCAGCGGCCAGGGGAGGGATAGGGGCACAGATACGCAGTATTTT
CASGQGRDRGTDTQYF
>NA|few|TRBV5-6|TRBJ1-1
TGTGCCAGCAGCCGCGGACAGAACACTGAAGCTTTCTTT
CASSRGQNTEAFF
>NA|NA|TRBV10-3|TRBJ1-2
TGTGCCATCAGTGAGTCGGGGGCTCACACCTTC
CAISESGAHTF
>NA|NA|TRBV3-1/TRBV3-2|TRBJ1-5
TGTGCCAGCAGCCAGTGGAGGTCGGATCAGCCCCAGCATTTT
CASSQWRSDQPQHF
>NA|NA|TRBV2|TRBJ2-2
TGTGCCAGCAGTCCAACCGGGGAGCTGTTTTTT
CASSPTGELFF
>TRBD2|NA|TRBV7-8|TRBJ2-3
TGTGCCAGCAGCAAGGGACTAGCGGTGACAGATACGCAGTATTTT
CASSKGLAVTDTQYF